This T cell receptor (beta chain) was obtained from a study of identical twins. One entry per CDR3 protein, called by TCRdb with MiXCR from the 5' RACE reads. The table shows some 760,000 distinct CDR3 sequences, with roughly 20% occurring only once. This CDR3 comprises 19 residues. Germline V CDR1 and CDR2: DFQATT, SNEGSKA (reference sequence). With V trimmed by 3 bases and J by 0 bases, 17 bases remained unmatched. Healthy Caucasians were all of the donors. This sample also appeared in a second study, on T cells expressing NK-cell markers. This second report adds: A few donors showed these clonotypes also leading the CD3+CD56-NKG2C+ fraction.

The chain combines TRBV20-1 with TRBJ2-1; 7 bases agree with TRBD2. The receptor was derived from a woman aged 18 to 35 in good health. The sequencing input was PBMCs. In nucleotides, the CDR3 is TGCAGTGCTAGCGGTGCCGGGTCTAGCGGAAAGGCCTCCTACAATGAGCAGTTCTTC. Translation: CSASGAGSSGKASYNEQFF.